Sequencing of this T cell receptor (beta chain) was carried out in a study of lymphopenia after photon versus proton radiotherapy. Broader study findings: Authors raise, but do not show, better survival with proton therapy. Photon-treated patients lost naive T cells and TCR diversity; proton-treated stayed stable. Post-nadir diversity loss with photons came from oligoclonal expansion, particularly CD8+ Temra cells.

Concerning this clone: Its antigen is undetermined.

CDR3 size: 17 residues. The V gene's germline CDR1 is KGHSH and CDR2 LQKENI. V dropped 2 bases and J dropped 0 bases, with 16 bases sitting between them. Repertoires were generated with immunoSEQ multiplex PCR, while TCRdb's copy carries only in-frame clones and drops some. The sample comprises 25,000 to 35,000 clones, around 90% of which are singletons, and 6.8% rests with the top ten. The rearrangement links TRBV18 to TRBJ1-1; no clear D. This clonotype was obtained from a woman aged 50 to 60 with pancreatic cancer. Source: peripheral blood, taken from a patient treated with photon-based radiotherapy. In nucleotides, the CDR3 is TGTGCCAGCTCACCAGGCAGGCGGGCGATCATGAACACTGAAGCTTTCTTT. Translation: CASSPGRRAIMNTEAFF. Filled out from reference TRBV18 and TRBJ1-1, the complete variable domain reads NAGVMQNPRHLVRRRGQEARLRCSPMKGHSHVYWYRQLPEEGLKFMVYLQKENIIDESGMPKERFSAEFPKEGPSILRIQQVVRGDSAAYFCASSPGRRAIMNTEAFFGQGTRLTVV.